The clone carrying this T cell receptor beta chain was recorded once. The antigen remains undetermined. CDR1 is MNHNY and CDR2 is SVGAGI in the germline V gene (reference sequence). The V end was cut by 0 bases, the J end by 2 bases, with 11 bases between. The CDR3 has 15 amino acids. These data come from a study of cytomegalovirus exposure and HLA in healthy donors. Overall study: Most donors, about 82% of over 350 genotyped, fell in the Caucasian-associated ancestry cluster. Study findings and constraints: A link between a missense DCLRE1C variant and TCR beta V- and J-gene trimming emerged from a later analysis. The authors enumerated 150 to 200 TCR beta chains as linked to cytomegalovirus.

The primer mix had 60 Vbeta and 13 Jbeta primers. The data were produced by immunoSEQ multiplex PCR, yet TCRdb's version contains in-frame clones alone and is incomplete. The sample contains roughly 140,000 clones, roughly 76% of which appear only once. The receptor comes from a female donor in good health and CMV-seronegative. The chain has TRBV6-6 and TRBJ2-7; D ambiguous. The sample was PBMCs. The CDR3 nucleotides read TGTGCCAGCAGTTACTCCGACACCAAACCCTACGAGCAGTACTTC. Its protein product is CASSYSDTKPYEQYF.